One and the same sample provided the 9 T cell receptor beta chains below, sequenced in a study of CD8 T cells in ankylosing spondylitis. One entry per CDR3 protein results from TCRdb running MiXCR on the 5' RACE reads. Of fewer than 400,000 distinct CDR3 sequences listed, roughly 8% were seen once; the top ten hold roughly 15%. For these TCRs, the target antigens are not known. Study findings and constraints: About 8 highly homologous variants made up a TCR beta motif, and this motif appeared characteristic of ankylosing spondylitis blood.

Sequencing input: blood, either unsorted or a sorted T cell fraction (not recorded which). These receptors were taken from a male donor with ankylosing spondylitis.

This clonotype came up many times. The V call is TRBV4-3, the J call TRBJ2-7; D is tentatively TRBD1 or TRBD2 (5 bases each). Trimming left V 0 bases short and J 3 bases short, with 12 bases between. CDR3 length equals 15 residues. CDR1 is LGHNA and CDR2 is YSLEER in the germline V gene. The CDR3 nucleotides read TGCGCCAGCAGCCAAGATTCAGAGGGGTACTACGAGCAGTACTTC. Protein: CASSQDSEGYYEQYF.

This clonotype was detected many times. The chain combines TRBV20-1 with TRBJ2-3; 9 positions agree with TRBD2. CDR1 is DFQATT, CDR2 SNEGSKA, per germline (reference sequence). The CDR3 contains 15 residues. V trimming: 5 bases; J trimming: 5 bases; junction bases outside the gene matches: 11. CDR3 coding DNA: TGCAGTGCTGTGAGCGGGAGGACCCCGGGAGATACGCAGTATTTT. Its protein product is CSAVSGRTPGDTQYF.

The table lists this clonotype with a few counts. This rearrangement joins TRBV25-1 to TRBJ1-6, with TRBD1 matching 8 bases. The length of the CDR3 is 14 residues. CDR1 and CDR2 from the germline V gene are MGHDK and SYGVNS. V lost 7 bases, J lost 9 bases, and 8 bases stayed unmatched. CDR3 loop: CASISTGVASPLHF. CDR3 DNA: TGTGCCAGCATCTCGACAGGGGTTGCTTCACCCCTCCACTTT.

This clonotype showed up many times. The CDR3 DNA reads as TGTGCCAGCAGCTTAAGATACTCTGGAAACACCATATATTTT. This codes for CASSLRYSGNTIYF. The J gene is TRBJ1-3, the V gene TRBV7-2; no reliable D call. The V end lost 2 bases, the J end lost 0 bases, and 5 bases lay between the germline ends. The CDR3 spans 14 residues. Germline V lookup: CDR1 SGHTA, CDR2 FQGNSA.

The chain combines TRBV7-9 with TRBJ1-1; D gene uncertain. Germline CDR1 reads SEHNR; CDR2 reads FQNEAQ (reference sequence). The CDR3 has 16 residues. V was shortened by 0 bases and J by 1 base, with 12 bases between the two germline ends. CDR3 in amino acids: CASSLALGAGNTEAFF. As DNA, the CDR3 is TGTGCCAGCAGCTTAGCGCTGGGCGCAGGGAACACTGAAGCTTTCTTT. The variable domain in full, completed from reference TRBV7-9 and TRBJ1-1, reads DTGVSQNPRHKITKRGQNVTFRCDPISEHNRLYWYRQTLGQGPEFLTYFQNEAQLEKSRLLSDRFSAERPKGSFSTLEIQRTEQGDSAMYLCASSLALGAGNTEAFFGQGTRLTVV.

V and J are TRBV2 and TRBJ2-2; 7 nucleotides match TRBD1. The CDR3 contains 14 residues. Unmatched junction bases numbered 7, after V lost 4 bases and J lost 8 bases. Germline CDR1 reads SNHLY; CDR2 reads FYNNEI. CDR3 coding DNA: TGTGCCAGCAGTGGGGACAGCATTTCAGGGGAGCTGTTTTTT. Its translation: CASSGDSISGELFF.

This rearrangement joins TRBV28 to TRBJ2-6; D is ambiguous. V dropped 4 bases and J dropped 4 bases, with 20 bases sitting between them. Germline V gene data show CDR1 as MDHEN and CDR2 as SYDVKM. This CDR3 is built from 18 residues. The CDR3 protein is CASSSPLVVSSGANVLTF. In DNA, the CDR3 is TGTGCCAGCAGTTCCCCCCTGGTCGTCAGCTCAGGGGCCAACGTCCTGACTTTC.

The rearrangement joins TRBV29-1 to TRBJ2-3; D unresolved. V lost 6 bases to trimming and J lost 2 bases, with 9 bases between them. There are 12 residues in the CDR3. Germline-derived CDR1 and CDR2 are SQVTM and ANQGSEA. The DNA of the CDR3 is TGCAGCGTGGAGCTGATCACAGATACGCAGTATTTT. It translates to CSVELITDTQYF.

This clonotype has only a few counts. The V and J genes are TRBV6-2 or TRBV6-3 and TRBJ2-1, with D perhaps TRBD2 (7 bases). This CDR3 has 16 amino acids. The V and J ends lost 7 bases and 0 bases respectively, with 16 bases between them. CDR1 is MNHEY and CDR2 is SVGEGT in the germline V gene. CDR3 sequence: CASTRTRGGSYNEQFF. The CDR3 DNA follows: TGTGCCAGCACCCGGACTAGGGGGGGCTCCTACAATGAGCAGTTCTTC.